Each of the 11 T cell receptor beta chains below was sequenced from the same sample in a study of blood T cell repertoires in COVID-19. Using immunoSEQ multiplex PCR, the repertoire was profiled, and TCRdb retains in-frame clones only, with some absent. This table has fewer than 200,000 clones, approximately 87% appearing once. Sequences were obtained from peripheral blood. The source of these receptors is a woman in her sixties or seventies with COVID-19, enrolled during active disease.

J is TRBJ1-4 and V is TRBV7-2, with D perhaps TRBD1 (5 bases). The ends were cut back, 1 base at V and 8 bases at J, with 11 bases in the middle. CDR1 is SGHTA, CDR2 FQGNSA, per germline. The CDR3 runs to 14 residues. For the CDR3, the DNA is TGTGCCAGCAGCTTAGATGGGGGGGAGGAAAAACTGTTTTTT. Translation: CASSLDGGEEKLFF.

This rearrangement joins TRBV27 to TRBJ1-2; 9 nucleotides agree with TRBD1. The J segment lost 6 bases and the V segment lost 7 bases, leaving 6 bases of the junction unmatched. The CDR3 totals 13 residues. Germline V gene sequence: CDR1 MNHEY, CDR2 SMNVEV (reference sequence). In DNA, the CDR3 is TGTGCCAGCAAAGACAGGGGGGTAGATGGCTACACCTTC. This codes for CASKDRGVDGYTF.

V usage is TRBV7-9 and J usage is TRBJ2-1; D unclear. V was cut by 2 bases and J by 6 bases, with 8 bases left in between. Germline CDR1 SEHNR, CDR2 FQNEAQ (reference sequence). The CDR3 contains 13 residues. CDR3 DNA sequence: TGTGCCAGCAGCTTAACCCCGCGCAATGAGCAGTTCTTC. Amino acids: CASSLTPRNEQFF. Together with reference TRBV7-9 and TRBJ2-1, the CDR3 gives the full variable domain: DTGVSQNPRHKITKRGQNVTFRCDPISEHNRLYWYRQTLGQGPEFLTYFQNEAQLEKSRLLSDRFSAERPKGSFSTLEIQRTEQGDSAMYLCASSLTPRNEQFFGPGTRLTVL.

This chain links TRBV28 with TRBJ1-5; D unresolved. CDR1 is MDHEN, CDR2 SYDVKM, per germline. This CDR3 is built from 14 residues. V was cut by 2 bases and J by 4 bases, with 9 bases left in between. The CDR3 DNA is TGTGCCAGCAGTTTACACGGAGATAATCAGCCCCAGCATTTT. Residues: CASSLHGDNQPQHF. The full variable domain, completed using reference TRBV28 and TRBJ1-5, is DVKVTQSSRYLVKRTGEKVFLECVQDMDHENMFWYRQDPGLGLRLIYFSYDVKMKEKGDIPEGYSVSREKKERFSLILESASTNQTSMYLCASSLHGDNQPQHFGDGTRLSIL.

This clone was seen a single time. The J gene is TRBJ2-7, the V gene TRBV30, with 8 positions matching TRBD1. After removal of 0 bases from V and 6 bases from J, the junction contained 7 bases not matched to a gene. The CDR3 has 14 amino acids. Germline CDR1 and CDR2: GTSNPN and SVGIG (reference sequence). The CDR3 DNA reads TGTGCCTGGAGTGTGGGGGGACAGGACTCCGAGCAGTACTTC. Translation: CAWSVGGQDSEQYF.

This clone was seen a few times. The chain employs TRBV6-1 and TRBJ2-3; 9 nucleotides line up with TRBD2. CDR1 MNHNS and CDR2 SASEGT come from the germline V gene. The V segment lost 6 bases and the J segment 2 bases; nucleotides outside the gene matches: 9. This CDR3 region has 16 residues. This CDR3 is CASRELAGLFTDTQYF. Here the CDR3 DNA reads TGTGCCAGCAGGGAACTAGCGGGCCTTTTCACAGATACGCAGTATTTT.

The V gene is TRBV18, the J gene TRBJ1-6; D gene uncertain. This CDR3 contains 18 residues. Germline V gene lookup returns CDR1 KGHSH and CDR2 LQKENI. V was clipped by 2 bases and J by 8 bases, with 22 bases between them. The CDR3 region is CASSPNFGPGSMDSPLHF. CDR3 DNA sequence: TGTGCCAGCTCACCAAACTTTGGTCCGGGGTCTATGGATTCACCCCTCCACTTT.

In this sample, this clone turned up a few times. The rearrangement uses TRBV29-1 and TRBJ2-1; 10 nucleotides match TRBD2. The CDR3 runs 11 residues. Losses at the gene ends were 3 bases for V and 14 bases for J; bases not matched to a gene: 4. Germline CDR1 reads SQVTM; CDR2 reads ANQGSEA. DNA for the CDR3: TGCAGCGTTGATCATAGCGGGAGGAAGTTCTTC. Residues: CSVDHSGRKFF.

The rearrangement links TRBV5-1 to TRBJ1-3; 7 bases are shared with TRBD1. This CDR3 has 14 residues. Germline V gene lookup returns CDR1 SGHRS and CDR2 YFSETQ. The trim removed 5 bases at V and 4 bases at J, leaving 6 bases unmatched. CDR3 DNA sequence: TGCGCCAGCAGTCCTAACAGGGGCGGAAACACCATATATTTT. It codes for CASSPNRGGNTIYF.

V and J are TRBV5-1 and TRBJ2-1; TRBD2 matches at 8 bases. The J segment lost 3 bases and the V segment lost 4 bases, leaving 18 bases of the junction unmatched. This CDR3 has 19 amino acids. Germline-derived CDR1 and CDR2 are SGHRS and YFSETQ. The CDR3 sequence: CASSRGGGSGDTNYNEQFF. DNA for the CDR3: TGCGCCAGCAGCCGGGGGGGTGGTAGCGGAGATACAAACTACAATGAGCAGTTCTTC.

This clone was recorded a few times. J is TRBJ1-5 and V is TRBV19, with 10 bases identical to TRBD1. The CDR3 consists of 15 residues. The V and J ends lost 3 bases and 7 bases, in that order; junction bases with no gene match: 6. Germline assignment: CDR1 LNHDA and CDR2 SQIVND (reference sequence). The CDR3 region has the DNA TGTGCCAGTAGTATTACGGGACAGGGGCCACAGCCCCAGCATTTT. Translated: CASSITGQGPQPQHF.